The sequence of this T cell receptor beta chain was determined in a study of T cell repertoires in cytomegalovirus infection. Across the whole study: Researchers turned to recently identified HLA-C-restricted CMV epitopes as well as well-studied HLA-B-restricted ones.

CDR1 is LNHDA and CDR2 is SQIVND in the germline V gene (reference sequence). This CDR3 contains 11 residues. Trimming removed 4 bases from V and 8 bases from J, with 8 bases in between. TCRdb recomputed calls from the reads with MiXCR, one row per CDR3 protein. The sample has 650,000 to 850,000 distinct CDR3 sequences; about 28% are singletons. Study outcomes and limitations: The cumulative frequency of public TCR beta families identified carriers of CMV plus the relevant HLA.

This clonotype was counted a few times. Its antigen is unknown. The chain is built from TRBV19 and TRBJ1-2; a weak D match, TRBD1 (5 bases). Material: cultured CD8+ T cells from PBMCs, obtained from culture after CMV antigen stimulation. This receptor was identified in a human donor in good health (CMV status not recorded). Some clones in this sample may be carry-over from other donors' samples. The CDR3 nucleotides are TGTGCCAGTAGTACTGGGGACGGCTACACCTTC. This encodes CASSTGDGYTF.